The 17 T cell receptor beta chains below come from one sample, sequenced in a study of tumor-infiltrating lymphocytes in oesophageal squamous cell carcinoma. TCRdb ran MiXCR on the PCR reads and lists one entry per CDR3 protein. The repertoire has some 12,000 distinct CDR3 sequences, around half of them found once; the top ten carry about 25%. Sequenced input: esophageal tumor tissue. Receptor source: a male donor with esophageal squamous cell carcinoma.

The rearrangement links TRBV7-4 to TRBJ2-7, with TRBD1 identical over 9 bases. This CDR3 is 14 amino acids long. Germline CDR1 is SGHVT and CDR2 is SQSDAQ. V lost 5 bases, J lost 7 bases, and 9 bases stayed unmatched. The CDR3 protein is CASSPGTGSGEQYF. The CDR3 nucleotides are TGTGCCAGCAGCCCCGGGACAGGGTCTGGAGAGCAGTACTTC.

The chain recombines TRBV6-1 with TRBJ2-5; 7 bases agree with TRBD2. The DNA end lines up better with TRBJ2-7; the J call may be wrong. CDR1 and CDR2 from the germline V gene are MNHNS and SASEGT. The CDR3 runs to 15 residues. The CDR3 here is CASSEEAGSIYEQYF. CDR3 nucleotides: TGTGCCAGCAGTGAAGAAGCGGGGAGTATCTACGAGCAGTACTTC.

V is TRBV10-1 and J is TRBJ2-4, with 9 bases lining up with TRBD2. The J call could be wrong; TRBJ2-7 is a better fit for the DNA end. CDR3 length equals 16 residues. The germline CDR1 and CDR2 sequences are WNHNN and SYGVQD (reference sequence). The CDR3 nucleotides read TGCGCCAGCAGTGAGTCGACCGTGGCGGGAGGGGGCGAGCAGTACTTC. It translates to CASSESTVAGGGEQYF.

The V call is TRBV7-6, the J call TRBJ2-7; a weak D match, TRBD2 (6 bases). Judging by the DNA end, TRBJ2-1 fits better; the J call may be wrong. Germline V gene sequence: CDR1 SGHVS, CDR2 FNYEAQ. CDR3 length equals 15 residues. The CDR3 reads CASSLAGREMNEQFF. In DNA, the CDR3 is TGTGCCAGCAGCTTAGCGGGCCGGGAGATGAATGAGCAGTTCTTC.

The chain joins TRBV7-3 to TRBJ2-6; D is undetermined. Germline CDR1 reads SGHTA; CDR2 reads FQGTGA. This CDR3 has 16 residues. Between the trimmed V and J ends, which lost 1 base and 0 bases, there was a span of 7 bases. In DNA, the CDR3 is TGTGCCAGCAGCTTAATGGGCCGCTCTGGGGCCAACGTCCTGACTTTC. This translates into CASSLMGRSGANVLTF.

The V and J genes are TRBV7-3 and TRBJ2-1; 8 bases agree with TRBD2. The CDR3 extends over 15 amino acids. Germline V gene sequence: CDR1 SGHTA, CDR2 FQGTGA. The J segment lost 2 bases and the V segment lost 2 bases, leaving 2 bases of the junction unmatched. The CDR3 loop is CASSLAGGAYNEQFF. The DNA of the CDR3 is TGTGCCAGCAGCTTAGCGGGAGGAGCCTACAATGAGCAGTTCTTC.

The J gene is TRBJ2-6, the V gene TRBV7-4; unclear D gene. The J call may not be correct, given that the DNA end is closer to TRBJ2-5. Germline CDR1 reads SGHVT; CDR2 reads SQSDAQ. There are 13 residues in the CDR3. CDR3 in amino acids: CASSSTTQETQYF. CDR3 sequence (DNA): TGTGCCAGCAGCTCGACGACTCAAGAGACCCAGTACTTC.

Comments on this clonotype: At one end, the junction sequence differs from germline, possibly due to a read error. The genes are TRBV7-6 and TRBJ2-7; the D gene is possibly TRBD1 (7 bases). The last part of the DNA fits TRBJ2-5 better; the J call may be wrong. Germline lookup yields CDR1 SGHVS and CDR2 FNYEAQ. The CDR3 consists of 14 residues. The DNA for the CDR3 is TGTGCTAGCAGCATCACTCAGGGGGGAGAGACCCAGTACTTC. Translated, it gives CASSITQGGETQYF.

This chain joins TRBV7-8 and TRBJ2-1; 8 bases are a match to TRBD1. Per germline, CDR1 SGHVS and CDR2 FQNEAQ. J was trimmed by 10 bases and V by 0 bases; bases with no gene match: 5. The CDR3 extends over 14 amino acids. Here the CDR3 DNA reads TGTGCCAGCAGCTTAGCGTGGACAGGGTCCGAGCAGTTCTTC. It yields the protein CASSLAWTGSEQFF.

The genes are TRBV7-9 and TRBJ2-2; 7 bases agree with TRBD1. V was pared by 5 bases and J by 5 bases, with 5 bases of the junction left unmatched. Germline V CDR1 and CDR2: SEHNR, FQNEAQ (reference sequence). This CDR3 comprises 14 residues. The CDR3 loop reads CASSPDRATGELFF. In DNA form, the CDR3 reads TGTGCCAGCAGCCCCGACAGGGCGACCGGGGAGCTGTTTTTT.

The CDR3: CASSPLPYEQYF. Written as DNA, the CDR3 is TGTGCCAGCAGCCCCCTCCCCTACGAGCAGTACTTC. The J gene is TRBJ2-5, the V gene TRBV7-2; no clear D gene. The end of the DNA fits TRBJ2-7 better, so the J call may be wrong. The CDR3 contains 12 residues. In germline, CDR1 is SGHTA, CDR2 FQGNSA.

On this clonotype itself: Compared with germline, one end of the junction differs, possibly owing to a read error. The chain recombines TRBV28 with TRBJ2-6; 13 nucleotides agree with TRBD2. The CDR3 covers 14 residues. Looked up from germline, CDR1 is MDHEN and CDR2 is SYDVKM. The CDR3 loop is CASSPPGTSGNRHF. The CDR3 DNA is TGTGCCAGCAGTCCCCCTGGGACTAGCGGGAACAGGCACTTC.

This chain connects TRBV7-9 to TRBJ2-1; 7 bases match TRBD2. Germline CDR1 reads SEHNR; CDR2 reads FQNEAQ (reference sequence). V was clipped by 2 bases and J by 4 bases; unmatched bases: 14. This CDR3 spans 18 amino acids. CDR3 protein: CASSLSAPPGLRYNEQFF. CDR3 nucleotides: TGTGCCAGCAGCTTATCTGCCCCACCGGGACTAAGGTACAATGAGCAGTTCTTC.

This clonotype was observed at least ten times. The J gene is TRBJ1-1, the V gene TRBV11-2; no firm D call. V lost 0 bases and J lost 0, with 5 bases in between. This CDR3 has 14 amino acids. Germline V gene sequence: CDR1 SGHAT, CDR2 FQNNGV. As DNA, the CDR3 is TGTGCCAGCAGCTTAGATTTTATGAACACTGAAGCTTTCTTT. It specifies CASSLDFMNTEAFF.

The chain is built from TRBV4-1 and TRBJ2-7, with TRBD2 identical over 7 bases. The J call may be incorrect, as the DNA end agrees better with TRBJ2-4. The CDR3 runs 17 residues. The germline CDR1 and CDR2 sequences are MGHRA and YSYEKL. The CDR3 loop is CASSQGVVSGAKNIQYF. CDR3 sequence (DNA): TGCGCCAGCAGCCAAGGGGTAGTTAGCGGGGCCAAAAACATTCAGTACTTC.

The gene calls are TRBV6-6 and TRBJ2-4; D is possibly TRBD2 (5 bases). TRBJ2-6 explains the end of the DNA better; the J call may be wrong. This CDR3 has 16 amino acids. Germline V gene data show CDR1 as MNHNY and CDR2 as SVGAGI (reference sequence). The CDR3 nucleotides read TGTGCCAGTCATCGGGGTGTTAGTTCTGGGGCCAACGTCCTGACTTTC. Translating it yields CASHRGVSSGANVLTF.

The chain is built from TRBV7-6 and TRBJ2-5; 10 bases fit TRBD1. The closer fit of TRBJ2-1 to the DNA end suggests the J call may be wrong. Germline V CDR1 and CDR2: SGHVS, FNYEAQ. The CDR3 extends over 16 amino acids. The CDR3 region is CASSRRQGATYNEQFF. In nucleotides, the CDR3 is TGTGCCAGCAGCCGTCGACAGGGGGCGACCTACAATGAGCAGTTCTTC.